These T cell receptor beta chains were read from a single sample in a study of T cell repertoires in cytomegalovirus infection. TCRdb reanalysed the reads using MiXCR and keeps one entry per CDR3 protein. The table has about 51,000 distinct CDR3 sequences, 15% to 25% seen once. No antigen is known for these receptors. The material was CD8+ T cells from cultured PBMCs, obtained from culture after CMV antigen stimulation. Receptors were obtained from a human donor in good health (CMV status not recorded). Some clones in this sample may be carry-over from other donors' samples. CDR3s include the opening cysteine and the closing phenylalanine or tryptophan. Fields, in order: D gene, J gene, clone size, CDR3 length, V gene, CDR3 DNA, CDR3 protein. The D gene is left open where the match is weak. For some rows the clone size is stated as once, few or many, or as a class when expanded; others skip it.

>NA|TRBJ2-3|few|15|TRBV30
TGTGCCTGGAGTGTGGTAGCGGAGCGCACAGATACGCAGTATTTT
CAWSVVAERTDTQYF
>NA|TRBJ2-2|few|14|TRBV6-1
TGTGCCGGCCAGTCCGCCAGGGACCCCGGGGAGCTGTTTTTT
CAGQSARDPGELFF
>NA|TRBJ2-5|few|16|TRBV7-7
TGTGCCAGCAGCTTAAGCTCAGGGCGGTTCGAGGAGACCCAGTACTTC
CASSLSSGRFEETQYF
>NA|TRBJ2-3|few|14|TRBV27
TGTGCCAGCAGGATTGGCCCGGGGACAGATACGCAGTATTTT
CASRIGPGTDTQYF
>TRBD2|TRBJ2-1|NA|16|TRBV4-3
TGCGCCAGCAGCCAAGGGGTAGCGGGGTCTTTGGATGAGCAGTTCTTC
CASSQGVAGSLDEQFF
>NA|TRBJ1-2|few|20|TRBV7-9
TGTGCCAGCAGCGGATATCCGTCGACAGGACATGCCCTCGGGAGCTATGGCTACACCTTC
CASSGYPSTGHALGSYGYTF
>TRBD2|TRBJ2-7|few|16|TRBV7-8
TGTGCCAGCAGCCAATCCAGACTAGCGGGAGGGAACGAGCAGTACTTC
CASSQSRLAGGNEQYF
>NA|TRBJ2-3|NA|17|TRBV12-3/TRBV12-4
TGTGCCAGCAGTCCCTCCTCCAAGAGCTCCGGGGGAGATACGCAGTATTTT
CASSPSSKSSGGDTQYF
>NA|TRBJ1-4|few|17|TRBV7-8
TGTGCCAGCAGCTTAGCACATACAGGGTTGGGGAATGAAAAACTGTTTTTT
CASSLAHTGLGNEKLFF
>TRBD2|TRBJ2-7|NA|15|TRBV7-3
TGTGCCAGCAGCTTAAACGCGGGAGGCCCCTACGAGCAGTACTTC
CASSLNAGGPYEQYF
>TRBD1|TRBJ1-1|few|13|TRBV28
TGTGCCAGCGGGACAGTAACGAACACTGAAGCTTTCTTT
CASGTVTNTEAFF
>NA|TRBJ2-7|NA|14|TRBV7-9
TGTGCCAGCAGCGGGGCTAGCGAGGTACGTGAGCAGTACTTC
CASSGASEVREQYF
>NA|TRBJ2-7|few|13|TRBV28
TGTGCCAGCAGTGGTGACAGTATCCACGAGCAGTACTTC
CASSGDSIHEQYF
>TRBD2|TRBJ2-5|NA|15|TRBV5-1
TGCGCCAGCCATTGGACTAGCGGGGCTCAAGAGACCCAGTACTTC
CASHWTSGAQETQYF
>NA|TRBJ2-7|few|14|TRBV20-1
TGCAGTGCTAGAGATGCTTTCAGGGAAGGTGAGCAGTACTTC
CSARDAFREGEQYF
>NA|TRBJ1-2|NA|14|TRBV7-2
TGTGCCAGCAGCCGAGGGGGTACTAACTATGGCTACACCTTC
CASSRGGTNYGYTF
>TRBD2|TRBJ2-1|NA|15|TRBV7-9
TGTGCCAGCAGCCCGACTAGCGGGATAATCAATGAGCAGTTCTTC
CASSPTSGIINEQFF
>NA|TRBJ2-2|few|14|TRBV7-9
TGTGCCAGCAGCCCCACAGGTTGGACCGGGGAGCTGTTTTTT
CASSPTGWTGELFF
>NA|TRBJ2-7|few|14|TRBV4-1
TGTGCCAGCAGCCAAAAACTAGCTTCCTACGAGCAGTACTTC
CASSQKLASYEQYF
>NA|TRBJ2-3|NA|14|TRBV5-6
TGTGCCAGCAGCTTGGCCAACCGCGATGATACGCAGTATTTT
CASSLANRDDTQYF
>NA|TRBJ1-5|few|14|TRBV5-6
TGTGCCAGCAGCTTGCGGTATAGCAATCAGCCCCAGCATTTT
CASSLRYSNQPQHF
>NA|TRBJ2-3|NA|14|TRBV7-3
TGTGCCAGCAGCTTAGCCGCTAGGACAGATACGCAGTATTTT
CASSLAARTDTQYF
>NA|TRBJ1-1|NA|15|TRBV7-2
TGTGCCAGCAGCGTAGCGGCCGAGGTGGAAACTGAAGCTTTCTTT
CASSVAAEVETEAFF
>NA|TRBJ1-6|many|16|TRBV7-8
TGTGCCAGCAGCTGGGGGGTCCAAAGAAATAATTCACCCCTCCACTTT
CASSWGVQRNNSPLHF
>TRBD2|TRBJ2-3|NA|15|TRBV20-1
TGCAGTGCTGAGGCCTCGGGAGGGGTCCCAGATACGCAGTATTTT
CSAEASGGVPDTQYF
>NA|TRBJ2-3|many|10|TRBV29-1
TGCAGCATACGATGGGATACGCAGTATTTT
CSIRWDTQYF
>TRBD2|TRBJ2-7|few|13|TRBV12-3/TRBV12-4
TGTGCCAGCAGACCCGGGACTAGCTACGAGCAGTACTTC
CASRPGTSYEQYF
>TRBD1|TRBJ1-2|NA|13|TRBV28
TGTGCCAGCAGCAAACCGGGACAGCAAGGCTACACCTTC
CASSKPGQQGYTF
>NA|TRBJ2-7|NA|14|TRBV11-2
TGTGCCAGCAGCACCCCCCAGGGCTACTACGAGCAGTACTTC
CASSTPQGYYEQYF
>NA|TRBJ2-1|NA|15|TRBV7-3
TGTGCCAGCAGCTTATCGGAGGGGTCCTACAATGAGCAGTTCTTC
CASSLSEGSYNEQFF
>TRBD2|TRBJ2-2|few|17|TRBV7-2
TGTGCCAGCAGTACGCCGGGACTAGCCTCTTTAACCGGGGAGCTGTTTTTT
CASSTPGLASLTGELFF
>NA|TRBJ1-4|few|11|TRBV7-6
TGTGCCAGCAGCCCAGGGATGGTGTTGTTTTTT
CASSPGMVLFF
>TRBD2|TRBJ2-3|many|18|TRBV4-3
TGCGCCAGCAGCGAGAACAGCTTAGCGGGAGCTAGCACAGATACGCAGTATTTT
CASSENSLAGASTDTQYF
>NA|TRBJ2-4|few|15|TRBV7-9
TGTGCCAGCAGCAGTAAGGAACACGGGGAAAACATTCAGTACTTC
CASSSKEHGENIQYF
>NA|TRBJ2-7|NA|13|TRBV5-4
TGTGCCAGCAGCTCCGGACAGACCTACGAGCAGTACTTC
CASSSGQTYEQYF
>TRBD2|TRBJ2-2|NA|16|TRBV15
TGTGCCACCAGCAGGCTAGCGGGGGGACACACCGGGGAGCTGTTTTTT
CATSRLAGGHTGELFF
>NA|TRBJ2-1|NA|13|TRBV7-3
TGTGCCAGCAGCCGAGGGACCGGGAATGAGCAGTTCTTC
CASSRGTGNEQFF
>NA|TRBJ2-1|many|16|TRBV7-6
TGTGCCAGCAGCTTAGCGCCCAGCGGTCTTTACAATGAGCAGTTCTTC
CASSLAPSGLYNEQFF
>TRBD2|TRBJ2-1|few|17|TRBV11-2
TGTGCCAGCAGCCTAAAGGGACTAGCGGACTCCTACAATGAGCAGTTCTTC
CASSLKGLADSYNEQFF
>NA|TRBJ1-1|few|12|TRBV7-9
TGTGCCAGCAGCTTAGTAGCCGGTATGGCTTTCTTT
CASSLVAGMAFF
>NA|TRBJ2-2|NA|15|TRBV19
TGTGCCAGTAGTATCTCACGATTAGCCTGGGGGGAGCTGTTTTTT
CASSISRLAWGELFF
>NA|TRBJ1-6|few|14|TRBV7-2
TGTGCCAGCATCCCAACAGGGTATAATTCACCCCTCCACTTT
CASIPTGYNSPLHF
>NA|TRBJ1-6|NA|17|TRBV7-2
TGTGCCAGCAGCTTAGAGTCTGCAGGTCCCTCCTTAGGACCCCTCCACTTT
CASSLESAGPSLGPLHF
>NA|TRBJ2-7|NA|14|TRBV7-2
TGTGCCAGCACCACAGGACGGGCTCGGAGCGAGCAGTACTTC
CASTTGRARSEQYF
>TRBD2|TRBJ2-7|NA|16|TRBV7-2
TGTGCCAGCAGCTTAACGACTAGCGGGGCCAGGCGGGAGCAGTACTTC
CASSLTTSGARREQYF
>NA|TRBJ2-1|many|14|TRBV24-1
TGTGCCACCAGTGGGTTCAGCCTTGGGCATGAGCAGTTCTTC
CATSGFSLGHEQFF
>TRBD1|TRBJ2-7|few|15|TRBV20-1
TGCAGTGCTAGAGACACGACAGGGACGACCTACGAGCAGTACTTC
CSARDTTGTTYEQYF
>NA|TRBJ1-1|NA|14|TRBV27
TGTGCCAGCAGTTTGGGGGGGCGACGCACTGAAGCTTTCTTT
CASSLGGRRTEAFF
>NA|TRBJ2-3|NA|16|TRBV7-3
TGTGCCAGCAGCTTAAACGGCGGCGCCCGACCAGATACGCAGTATTTT
CASSLNGGARPDTQYF
>NA|TRBJ2-1|few|15|TRBV7-2
TGTGCCAGCAGCTGGGGCAGGGGCCCCTACAATGAGCAGTTCTTC
CASSWGRGPYNEQFF
>TRBD1|TRBJ2-7|few|15|TRBV12-5
TGTGCTAGTGACCAGGACAGGGGGCCCTCCTACGAGCAGTACTTC
CASDQDRGPSYEQYF
>TRBD2|TRBJ2-2|many|15|TRBV27
TGTGCCAGCCGCCCAGCGGGAGGGTACACCGGGGAGCTGTTTTTT
CASRPAGGYTGELFF
>NA|TRBJ1-1|few|11|TRBV7-4
TGTGCCAGCAGCCTGGACACTGAAGCTTTCTTT
CASSLDTEAFF
>TRBD1|TRBJ1-2|NA|14|TRBV27
TGTGCCAGCAGCAGGACAGGGGGGTTGGATGGCTACACCTTC
CASSRTGGLDGYTF
>NA|TRBJ2-1|few|15|TRBV6-6
TGTGCCAGCAGTTGTCCCCCAATGAAATGCAATGAGCAGTTCTTC
CASSCPPMKCNEQFF
>NA|TRBJ1-5|few|14|TRBV27
TGTGCCAGCAGTTTACCCGGCGGCAATCAGCCCCAGCATTTT
CASSLPGGNQPQHF
>TRBD1|TRBJ2-1|few|16|TRBV11-3
TGTGCCAGCAGCCCAGGTTCGGGACAGGGGAACAATGAGCAGTTCTTC
CASSPGSGQGNNEQFF
>TRBD2|TRBJ2-1|few|15|TRBV7-3
TGTGCCAGCAGCTCGGGACTAGCAAGGTCCAATGAGCAGTTCTTC
CASSSGLARSNEQFF
>NA|TRBJ1-1|NA|17|TRBV6-6
TGTGCCAGCACCCCACTGGGGGTCGATGAAGGTGACACTGAAGCTTTCTTT
CASTPLGVDEGDTEAFF